Listed below are T cell receptor beta chains from one sample, sequenced in a study of cytomegalovirus exposure and HLA in healthy donors. Clones were read by immunoSEQ multiplex PCR, and TCRdb kept only the in-frame ones, dropping some. Altogether 150,000 to 200,000 clones are present, roughly 83% being singletons, with the ten largest covering 2% to 2.5%. Sequencing was done on a sample of PBMCs. Source of these receptors: a woman in her forties or fifties in good health and CMV-seronegative. Both conserved end residues are part of each CDR3. Fields, in order: CDR3 DNA, CDR3 protein, CDR3 length, V gene, J gene, clone size, D gene. A D gene is named only where the DNA matches it firmly. Clone size is shown for a subset of rows, as once, few, many or a class of expanded clone.

DNA: TGTGCCAGCAGTGTTGGGACAGGGCAACCCAGGGAGACCCAGTACTTC
CDR3: CASSVGTGQPRETQYF
length: 16
V: TRBV6-4
J: TRBJ2-5
size: NA
D: TRBD1

DNA: TGCAGCGTTCGGAATGACAGGGCCTACGAGCAGTACTTC
CDR3: CSVRNDRAYEQYF
length: 13
V: TRBV29-1
J: TRBJ2-7
size: NA
D: TRBD1

DNA: TGTGCCAGCAGCCAAGGGGCTGGGGCGGTCAATGAGCAGTTCTTC
CDR3: CASSQGAGAVNEQFF
length: 15
V: TRBV7-3
J: TRBJ2-1
size: once
D: NA

DNA: TGTGCCGCGAGGGGGGACAGGGCAAGTCAGCCCCAGCATTTT
CDR3: CAARGDRASQPQHF
length: 14
V: TRBV28
J: TRBJ1-5
size: NA
D: TRBD1

DNA: TGTGCCAGTAGTATTAATCGACTAGCGGTATACAATGAGCAGTTCTTC
CDR3: CASSINRLAVYNEQFF
length: 16
V: TRBV19
J: TRBJ2-1
size: NA
D: TRBD2

DNA: TGTGCCATCAGATCCGGGACAGTGAACGAGCAGTACTTC
CDR3: CAIRSGTVNEQYF
length: 13
V: TRBV6-5
J: TRBJ2-7
size: once
D: TRBD1

DNA: TGTGCCAGCAGCTTAATCAGGGTCGGAGATACGCAGTATTTT
CDR3: CASSLIRVGDTQYF
length: 14
V: TRBV7-2
J: TRBJ2-3
size: NA
D: NA

DNA: TGTGCCAGCAGTGAAGGGGCTAACACCGGGGAGCTGTTTTTT
CDR3: CASSEGANTGELFF
length: 14
V: TRBV6-4
J: TRBJ2-2
size: few
D: NA

DNA: TGTGCCAGCCGGGGGACTAGCGGGGGCCAAGAGACCCAGTACTTC
CDR3: CASRGTSGGQETQYF
length: 15
V: TRBV18
J: TRBJ2-5
size: NA
D: TRBD2

DNA: TGCGCCAGCAGCCAAGACAAGGGCGAGGGCGAGCAGTACTTC
CDR3: CASSQDKGEGEQYF
length: 14
V: TRBV4-3
J: TRBJ2-7
size: few
D: NA

DNA: TGTGCCAGCAGCGGGCGGGCCTCTGGAAACACCATATATTTT
CDR3: CASSGRASGNTIYF
length: 14
V: TRBV13
J: TRBJ1-3
size: NA
D: NA

DNA: TGTGCCAGCAGTTTAGATACCGGGACATTGACTGAAGCTTTCTTT
CDR3: CASSLDTGTLTEAFF
length: 15
V: TRBV28
J: TRBJ1-1
size: NA
D: NA

DNA: TGTGCCAGCAGCCCTTCACAGGGATTCTCTGGGGCCAACGTCCTGACTTTC
CDR3: CASSPSQGFSGANVLTF
length: 17
V: TRBV13
J: TRBJ2-6
size: few
D: NA

DNA: TGTGCCAGTAGCCCCTCAGGGAGGGCGAGCAATCAGCCCCAGCATTTT
CDR3: CASSPSGRASNQPQHF
length: 16
V: TRBV19
J: TRBJ1-5
size: NA
D: NA

DNA: TGTGCCAGCTCACCATCCCCGGGGCGGGAGATTTCCCACGAGCAGTACTTC
CDR3: CASSPSPGREISHEQYF
length: 17
V: TRBV18
J: TRBJ2-7
size: NA
D: TRBD2

DNA: TGTGCCAGCAGCTTAGAGGCCCGGACTAGCGGGGGGTACAATGAGCAGTTCTTC
CDR3: CASSLEARTSGGYNEQFF
length: 18
V: TRBV11-2
J: TRBJ2-1
size: NA
D: TRBD2

DNA: TGTGCCAGCAGCTTAACAGGGGCGAGCTCCTACGAGCAGTACTTC
CDR3: CASSLTGASSYEQYF
length: 15
V: TRBV11-3
J: TRBJ2-7
size: NA
D: TRBD1

DNA: TGTGCCAGCATGGGGGGGGGCATGAACACTGAAGCTTTCTTT
CDR3: CASMGGGMNTEAFF
length: 14
V: TRBV6-1
J: TRBJ1-1
size: NA
D: NA

DNA: TGTGCCAGCAGTTTATTGACATTACTGAACACTGAAGCTTTCTTT
CDR3: CASSLLTLLNTEAFF
length: 15
V: TRBV28
J: TRBJ1-1
size: NA
D: NA

DNA: TGTGCCAGCAGTTTATGGTCGCCAGTTAATAGCAATCAGCCCCAGCATTTT
CDR3: CASSLWSPVNSNQPQHF
length: 17
V: TRBV28
J: TRBJ1-5
size: NA
D: NA

DNA: TGTGCCAGCAGACGACAGAGCTCCTACGAGCAGTACTTC
CDR3: CASRRQSSYEQYF
length: 13
V: TRBV6-5
J: TRBJ2-7
size: NA
D: NA

DNA: TGTGCCAGTCGGGCGGGGGCGAACACCGGGGAGCTGTTTTTT
CDR3: CASRAGANTGELFF
length: 14
V: TRBV19
J: TRBJ2-2
size: NA
D: TRBD2

DNA: TGTGCCAGCGGAGCGGTCCCGAACACCGGGGAGCTGTTTTTT
CDR3: CASGAVPNTGELFF
length: 14
V: TRBV28
J: TRBJ2-2
size: NA
D: NA

DNA: TGTGCCAGCAGCTTGACAGGGAAGAACACTGAAGCTTTCTTT
CDR3: CASSLTGKNTEAFF
length: 14
V: TRBV7-9
J: TRBJ1-1
size: NA
D: TRBD1

DNA: TGTGCCAGCAGCTTAGAAGGGGTTCTGGTGGGCGAGCAGTACTTC
CDR3: CASSLEGVLVGEQYF
length: 15
V: TRBV7-2
J: TRBJ2-7
size: NA
D: NA

DNA: TGTGCCAGTAAGACAGGGAGTCGTGGCTACACCTTC
CDR3: CASKTGSRGYTF
length: 12
V: TRBV28
J: TRBJ1-2
size: NA
D: TRBD1

DNA: TGTGCCCTCCGAACAGGGTGGAATTCACCCCTCCACTTT
CDR3: CALRTGWNSPLHF
length: 13
V: TRBV30
J: TRBJ1-6
size: NA
D: NA

DNA: TGTGCCAGCAGCAAAATAATCCGGGACAGGGTGACCAAAAACATTCAGTACTTC
CDR3: CASSKIIRDRVTKNIQYF
length: 18
V: TRBV5-5
J: TRBJ2-4
size: NA
D: TRBD1

DNA: TGTGCCAGCAGTTACTCGACTAGCGGCTCCTACGAGCAGTACTTC
CDR3: CASSYSTSGSYEQYF
length: 15
V: TRBV6-5
J: TRBJ2-7
size: NA
D: TRBD2

DNA: TGTGCCAGCAGTTGGAAGGGGCATCAGCCCCAGCATTTT
CDR3: CASSWKGHQPQHF
length: 13
V: TRBV27
J: TRBJ1-5
size: NA
D: NA

DNA: TGTGCCAGCAGCCCCCGGGACTTGTCAGCCACTTGGGAGACCCAGTACTTC
CDR3: CASSPRDLSATWETQYF
length: 17
V: TRBV7-8
J: TRBJ2-5
size: NA
D: NA

DNA: TGTGCCAGCAGCTTAGATCAGGGGACCAGCACTGAAGCTTTCTTT
CDR3: CASSLDQGTSTEAFF
length: 15
V: TRBV7-2
J: TRBJ1-1
size: NA
D: NA

DNA: TGTGCCAGCAGCCTCAGGGGGCTCACCTACGAGCAGTACTTC
CDR3: CASSLRGLTYEQYF
length: 14
V: TRBV5-6
J: TRBJ2-7
size: NA
D: TRBD1

DNA: TGTGCCAGCAGCCCGGGGTTTCGGAGTGAAAAACTGTTTTTT
CDR3: CASSPGFRSEKLFF
length: 14
V: TRBV13
J: TRBJ1-4
size: few
D: NA

DNA: TGTGCCAGCAGTGTAATAAGGGGCTTGGATGAGCAGTTCTTC
CDR3: CASSVIRGLDEQFF
length: 14
V: TRBV2
J: TRBJ2-1
size: few
D: NA

DNA: TGTGCCAGCAGCTTTCGCGGAGGTGAGCAGTTCTTC
CDR3: CASSFRGGEQFF
length: 12
V: TRBV11-2
J: TRBJ2-1
size: NA
D: NA

DNA: TGCGCCAGCAGCTTTCCATCTACAGGGAGCGAGCAGTACTTC
CDR3: CASSFPSTGSEQYF
length: 14
V: TRBV5-1
J: TRBJ2-7
size: NA
D: NA

DNA: TGCGCCAGCAGCTTGCAGGAGACCCAGTACTTC
CDR3: CASSLQETQYF
length: 11
V: TRBV5-1
J: TRBJ2-5
size: NA
D: NA

DNA: TGTGCCAGCAGCTGGTTAGCGGGGGACCCCCCAGATACGCAGTATTTT
CDR3: CASSWLAGDPPDTQYF
length: 16
V: TRBV7-8
J: TRBJ2-3
size: NA
D: TRBD2

DNA: TGCGCCAGCAGCCAAGAACCAGCGGGAGTCGGGAAGACCCAGTACTTC
CDR3: CASSQEPAGVGKTQYF
length: 16
V: TRBV4-3
J: TRBJ2-5
size: NA
D: TRBD2

DNA: TGTGCCATTACAGGGGTTAACACTGAAGCTTTCTTT
CDR3: CAITGVNTEAFF
length: 12
V: TRBV10-3
J: TRBJ1-1
size: NA
D: TRBD1

DNA: TGTGCCACCAGCAGAGGGGGGACAGGGTTCGCTGGCTACACCTTC
CDR3: CATSRGGTGFAGYTF
length: 15
V: TRBV15
J: TRBJ1-2
size: NA
D: TRBD1